This entry lists 22 T cell receptor beta chains sequenced from one sample in a study of OX40 agonist ivuxolimab in advanced cancers. TCRdb keeps only in-frame clones here, not all; method: immunoSEQ multiplex PCR. The repertoire has about 79,000 clones, around 85% of them found once; the top ten carry 3.5% to 4.5%. The sample here was CD4+ or CD8+ T cells sorted from blood, taken in a trial of the OX40 agonist ivuxolimab. The receptors here all came from an adult with an advanced solid tumor such as melanoma, head and neck, liver or kidney cancer.

This clone was recorded a few times. V is TRBV28 and J is TRBJ1-1; possibly TRBD1 for D (5 bases). Per germline, CDR1 MDHEN and CDR2 SYDVKM. The CDR3 loop spans 14 amino acids. V gave up 4 bases and J gave up 1 base, with 10 bases separating them. The CDR3 protein is CASSSGTENTEAFF. The CDR3 bases are TGTGCCAGCAGTTCCGGGACTGAGAACACTGAAGCTTTCTTT.

CDR3 sequence reads: CASSLRLAGDYNEQFF. In nucleotides, the CDR3 is TGTGCCAGCTCACTCAGACTAGCGGGAGATTACAATGAGCAGTTCTTC. The V and J genes are TRBV18 and TRBJ2-1; 12 bases align to TRBD2. V shed 4 bases and J 4 bases; nucleotides not matched to a gene: 5. The length of the CDR3 is 16 residues. Germline V gene sequence: CDR1 KGHSH, CDR2 LQKENI.

This chain uses TRBV11-2 with TRBJ2-5, with 12 bases that match TRBD2. Germline lookup yields CDR1 SGHAT and CDR2 FQNNGV. V lost 7 bases, J lost 1 base, and 4 bases stayed unmatched. The length of the CDR3 is 15 residues. CDR3 protein: CASTWTSGVQETQYF. CDR3 sequence (DNA): TGTGCCAGCACCTGGACTAGCGGGGTCCAAGAGACCCAGTACTTC.

V gene TRBV28 combines with J gene TRBJ2-1; no clear D. The germline gives CDR1 MDHEN, CDR2 SYDVKM. The CDR3 is made up of 16 amino acids. The V end was cut by 4 bases, the J end by 4 bases, with 17 bases between. The DNA of the CDR3 is TGTGCCAGCAGTTCGCCGAATTATGACGGATACAATGAGCAGTTCTTC. Translation: CASSSPNYDGYNEQFF.

The chain employs TRBV30 and TRBJ2-2; D uncertain. V shed 2 bases and J shed 8 bases, with 9 bases lying between them. Germline CDR1 GTSNPN, CDR2 SVGIG (reference sequence). The CDR3 covers 12 residues. The CDR3 here is CAWSRQDGELFF. CDR3 sequence (DNA): TGTGCCTGGAGTAGGCAGGATGGGGAGCTGTTTTTT. The whole variable domain, filled in from reference TRBV30 and TRBJ2-2, reads SQTIHQWPATLVQPVGSPLSLECTVEGTSNPNLYWYRQAAGRGLQLLFYSVGIGQISSEVPQNLSASRPQDRQFILSSKKLLLSDSGFYLCAWSRQDGELFFGEGSRLTVL.

V and J are TRBV5-1 and TRBJ2-3; D uncertain. CDR1 is SGHRS and CDR2 is YFSETQ in the germline V gene. This CDR3 has 14 residues. Between the trimmed V and J ends, which lost 4 bases and 6 bases, there was a span of 15 bases. The CDR3 loop is CASSGPNHRDTQYF. CDR3 bases: TGCGCCAGCAGCGGTCCCAACCACCGGGATACGCAGTATTTT. Supplemented by reference TRBV5-1 and TRBJ2-3, the full variable domain reads KAGVTQTPRYLIKTRGQQVTLSCSPISGHRSVSWYQQTPGQGLQFLFEYFSETQRNKGNFPGRFSGRQFSNSRSEMNVSTLELGDSALYLCASSGPNHRDTQYFGPGTRLTVL.

The table lists this clone with a count of one. V usage is TRBV28 and J usage is TRBJ2-5, with D tentatively TRBD2 (5 bases). CDR3 size: 15 residues. The germline CDR1 and CDR2 sequences are MDHEN and SYDVKM. Trimming removed 4 bases from V and 2 bases from J, with 14 bases in between. CDR3: CASSSLGAEQETQYF. The CDR3 DNA reads TGTGCCAGCAGTTCCCTTGGAGCGGAGCAAGAGACCCAGTACTTC.

This chain links TRBV14 with TRBJ2-3, with 10 bases aligning to TRBD2. V was clipped by 5 bases and J by 4 bases; unmatched bases: 3. Germline lookup yields CDR1 SGHDN and CDR2 FVKESK. The CDR3 totals 14 residues. CDR3 sequence reads: CASSKSGRADTQYF. The CDR3 bases are TGTGCCAGCAGCAAAAGCGGGAGGGCAGATACGCAGTATTTT.

The table lists this clone with a few counts. The rearrangement links TRBV2 to TRBJ1-5; no firm D call. CDR3 length: 12 residues. The ends were cut back, 1 base at V and 7 bases at J, with 5 bases in the middle. CDR1 and CDR2 from the germline V gene are SNHLY and FYNNEI. The CDR3 region is CASSEEKQPQHF. The CDR3 region has the DNA TGTGCCAGCAGTGAAGAGAAACAGCCCCAGCATTTT.

The V and J genes are TRBV11-3 and TRBJ2-6, with D perhaps given as TRBD1 or TRBD2 (6 bases each). This CDR3 spans 16 amino acids. Germline V gives CDR1 SGHNT, CDR2 YENEEA. Trimming removed 1 base at V and 3 bases at J, with 10 bases between. The CDR3 protein is CASSLGGALGANVLTF. As DNA, the CDR3 is TGTGCCAGCAGCTTAGGGGGGGCGCTTGGGGCCAACGTCCTGACTTTC.

This clone has a handful of counts. The rearrangement links TRBV4-2 to TRBJ2-1, with TRBD1 matching 9 bases. V lost 4 bases, J lost 5 bases, and 3 bases stayed unmatched. Germline loops: CDR1 LGHNA, CDR2 YNFKEQ. This CDR3 spans 14 amino acids. Here the CDR3 reads CASSRDRADNEQFF. CDR3 in DNA: TGTGCCAGCAGCCGGGACAGGGCAGACAATGAGCAGTTCTTC.

V gene TRBV4-1 combines with J gene TRBJ2-4; 11 positions match TRBD1. Trimming cost V 5 bases and J 1 base; bases outside gene matches: 4. The CDR3 spans 16 residues. The germline CDR1 and CDR2 sequences are MGHRA and YSYEKL. CDR3: CASSSGQGAAKNIQYF. CDR3 sequence (DNA): TGCGCCAGCAGCTCCGGACAGGGGGCGGCCAAAAACATTCAGTACTTC.

The chain couples TRBV19 to TRBJ2-7; TRBD2 agrees at 9 bases. The trim removed 4 bases at V and 5 bases at J, leaving 6 bases unmatched. Germline lookup yields CDR1 LNHDA and CDR2 SQIVND (reference sequence). There are 14 residues in the CDR3. The CDR3 region has the DNA TGTGCCAGTAGTAGCGGGAGGGCCTTAAACGAGCAGTACTTC. Translation gives CASSSGRALNEQYF.

This rearrangement joins TRBV14 to TRBJ1-1; D gene ambiguous. Germline loops: CDR1 SGHDN, CDR2 FVKESK. The length of the CDR3 is 14 residues. V was shortened by 0 bases and J by 5 bases, with 10 bases between the two germline ends. This chain's CDR3 is CASSQEGRRTEAFF. In nucleotides, the CDR3 is TGTGCCAGCAGCCAAGAAGGCAGACGTACTGAAGCTTTCTTT.

The chain recombines TRBV6-5 with TRBJ1-1; D might be TRBD1 (5 bases). The V end was cut by 3 bases, the J end by 3 bases, with 8 bases between. This CDR3 comprises 13 residues. The V gene's germline CDR1 is MNHEY and CDR2 SVGAGI. In nucleotides, the CDR3 is TGTGCCAGCAGTTATGGGGGATACACTGAAGCTTTCTTT. This sequence encodes CASSYGGYTEAFF.

The chain joins TRBV15 to TRBJ2-5; unclear D gene. TRBJ2-7 explains the end of the DNA better; the J call may be wrong. This CDR3 spans 17 amino acids. Looked up from germline, CDR1 is LNHNV and CDR2 is YYDKDF (reference sequence). CDR3 residues: CATSRVMAGRETYEQYF. The CDR3 nucleotides are TGTGCCACCAGCAGAGTTATGGCTGGCAGAGAGACCTACGAGCAGTACTTC.

The chain combines TRBV2 with TRBJ2-1; the D is unclear. V shed 2 bases and J shed 7 bases, with 21 bases lying between them. The CDR3 totals 17 residues. Looked up from germline, CDR1 is SNHLY and CDR2 is FYNNEI. The DNA of the CDR3 is TGTGCCAGCAGTGAATTATGGACGGTAATCATTGGTAATGAGCAGTTCTTC. Translation gives CASSELWTVIIGNEQFF.

The chain has TRBV2 and TRBJ2-2; a weak D match, TRBD1 (5 bases). The CDR3 loop spans 13 amino acids. V lost 7 bases to trimming and J lost 4 bases, with 10 bases between them. The germline gives CDR1 SNHLY, CDR2 FYNNEI. Here the CDR3 reads CASKRQFTGELFF. CDR3 in DNA: TGTGCCAGCAAGAGACAGTTCACCGGGGAGCTGTTTTTT.

The chain joins TRBV19 to TRBJ1-1, with D perhaps TRBD1 (6 bases). Germline V lookup: CDR1 LNHDA, CDR2 SQIVND (reference sequence). Trimming took 3 bases from V and 5 from J, leaving 25 bases between them. The CDR3 has 18 residues. The CDR3 here is CASSIFGWAAGVDTEAFF. DNA of the CDR3: TGTGCCAGTAGTATTTTTGGGTGGGCGGCAGGGGTCGATACTGAAGCTTTCTTT. Full variable domain (remainder filled in from reference TRBV19 and TRBJ1-1): DGGITQSPKYLFRKEGQNVTLSCEQNLNHDAMYWYRQDPGQGLRLIYYSQIVNDFQKGDIAEGYSVSREKKESFPLTVTSAQKNPTAFYLCASSIFGWAAGVDTEAFFGQGTRLTVV.

This clone appeared once. The chain combines TRBV4-1 with TRBJ2-7, with unresolved D. Trimming pared 1 base from V and 0 bases from J, leaving 13 bases between. Germline V gene sequence: CDR1 MGHRA, CDR2 YSYEKL. The CDR3 consists of 16 residues. The CDR3 here is CASSQGGQESSYEQYF. The DNA of the CDR3 is TGCGCCAGCAGCCAAGGTGGTCAGGAAAGCTCCTACGAGCAGTACTTC.

This clone was seen only once. CDR3 nucleotide sequence: TGTGCCAGCAGTGACACCGGTGACAGTTACAATGAGCAGTTCTTC. It is translated as CASSDTGDSYNEQFF. The rearrangement joins TRBV2 to TRBJ2-1, with D possibly matching TRBD1 (5 bases). The V end lost 3 bases, the J end lost 4 bases, and 13 bases lay between the germline ends. Germline V lookup: CDR1 SNHLY, CDR2 FYNNEI. The CDR3 covers 15 residues.

J is TRBJ2-7 and V is TRBV7-9, with 8 bases aligning to TRBD1. The germline gives CDR1 SEHNR, CDR2 FQNEAQ (reference sequence). With 4 bases clipped from V and 5 bases from J, the junction kept 10 bases outside the gene matches. CDR3 size: 15 residues. The CDR3 sequence: CASSSGQGALHEQYF. The CDR3 DNA follows: TGTGCCAGCAGCTCTGGACAGGGAGCTCTTCACGAGCAGTACTTC.